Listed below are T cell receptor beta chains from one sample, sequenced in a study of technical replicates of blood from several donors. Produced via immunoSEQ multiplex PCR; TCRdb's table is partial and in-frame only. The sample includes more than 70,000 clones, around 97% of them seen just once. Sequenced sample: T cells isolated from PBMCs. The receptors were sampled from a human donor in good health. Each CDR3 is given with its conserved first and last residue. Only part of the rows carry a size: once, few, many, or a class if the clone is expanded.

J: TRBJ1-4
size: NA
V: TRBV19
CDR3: CASSIDSGISTNEKLFF

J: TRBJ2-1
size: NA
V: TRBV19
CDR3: CASSIPWTGSSYNEQFF

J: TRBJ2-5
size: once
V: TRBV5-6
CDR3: CASSAGQASPYF

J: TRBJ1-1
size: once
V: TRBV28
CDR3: CASSYGGAATTEAFF

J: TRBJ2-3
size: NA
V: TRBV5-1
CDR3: CASSFDGFAPDTQYF

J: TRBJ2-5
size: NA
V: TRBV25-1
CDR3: CASSDEQGLETQYF

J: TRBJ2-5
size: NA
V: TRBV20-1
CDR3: CSAAGETQYF

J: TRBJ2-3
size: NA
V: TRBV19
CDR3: CASTGGRGSTDTQYF

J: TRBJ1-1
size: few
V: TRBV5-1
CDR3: CASSPTGADTEAFF

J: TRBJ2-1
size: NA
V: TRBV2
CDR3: CASKLLAGENNEQFF

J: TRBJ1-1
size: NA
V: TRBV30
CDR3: CAWSVRGQEAFF

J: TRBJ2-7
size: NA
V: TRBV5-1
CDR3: CASYGGQTYEQYF

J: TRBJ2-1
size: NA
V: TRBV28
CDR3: CASSLVSGSVHNEQFF

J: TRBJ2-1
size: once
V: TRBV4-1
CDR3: CASSQEELDLYNEQFF

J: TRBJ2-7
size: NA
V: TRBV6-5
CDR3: CASSPGGFEQYF

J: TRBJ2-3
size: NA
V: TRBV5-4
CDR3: CASSLERGGRTQYF

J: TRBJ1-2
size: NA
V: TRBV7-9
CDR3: CASSRRGGLVRDDYGYTF

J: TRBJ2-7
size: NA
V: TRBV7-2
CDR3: CASSFSGQYYEQYF

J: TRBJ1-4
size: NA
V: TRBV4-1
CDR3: CASSRDFNEKLFF

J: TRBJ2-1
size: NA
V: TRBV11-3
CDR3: CASSFSRTANYNEQFF

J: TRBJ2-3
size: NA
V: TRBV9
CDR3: CASSVRLAGGGTDTQYF

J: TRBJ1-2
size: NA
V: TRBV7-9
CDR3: CASSLTSGNSDGYTF

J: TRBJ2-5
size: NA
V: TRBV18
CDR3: CASSPARETQYF

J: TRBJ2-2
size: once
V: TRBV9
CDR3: CASSGARGWELFF

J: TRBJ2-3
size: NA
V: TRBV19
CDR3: CASSSGGVGTQYF

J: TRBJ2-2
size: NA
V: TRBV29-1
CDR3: CSVVLDRGPNTGELFF

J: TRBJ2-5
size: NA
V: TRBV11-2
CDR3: CASSLEPGLRETQYF

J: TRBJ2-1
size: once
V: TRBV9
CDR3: CASSVVERVWSEQFF

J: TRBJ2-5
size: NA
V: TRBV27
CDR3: CASSLLDAGGSEETQYF

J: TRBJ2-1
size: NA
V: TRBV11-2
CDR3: CASLLSGTGLYEQFF

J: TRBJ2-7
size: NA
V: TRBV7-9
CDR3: CASSLEFTSGSSYEQYF

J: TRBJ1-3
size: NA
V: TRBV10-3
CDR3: CAISEARQGLGNTIYF

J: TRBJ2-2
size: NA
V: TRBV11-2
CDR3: CASSLGLAGARGGELFF

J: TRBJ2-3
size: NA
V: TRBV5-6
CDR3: CASSLGPSTDTQYF

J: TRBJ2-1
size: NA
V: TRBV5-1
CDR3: CASSWDRGGDEQFF

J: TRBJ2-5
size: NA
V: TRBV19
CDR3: CASRGQPKGTQYF

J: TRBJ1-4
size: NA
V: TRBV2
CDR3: CATIRDRRSTNEKLFF

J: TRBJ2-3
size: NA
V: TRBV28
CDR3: CASSLSGYTDTQYF

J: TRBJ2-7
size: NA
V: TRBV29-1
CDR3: CSVEKGGPSYEQYF

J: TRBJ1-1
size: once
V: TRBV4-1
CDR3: CASSYQTGGVTEAFF

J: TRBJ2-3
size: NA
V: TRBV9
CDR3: CASSPPSGRTQYF

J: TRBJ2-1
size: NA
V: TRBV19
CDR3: CASSIRAGKVDEQFF

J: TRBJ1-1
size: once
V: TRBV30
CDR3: CAWSLDRENTEAFF

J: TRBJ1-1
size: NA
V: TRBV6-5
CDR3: CASSYSISDTEAFF

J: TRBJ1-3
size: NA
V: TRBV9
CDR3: CASSVALGGSSGNTIYF

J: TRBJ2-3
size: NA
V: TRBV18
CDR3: CASSLAGASTDTQYF

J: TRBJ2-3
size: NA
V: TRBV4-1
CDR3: CASRTRLAGEGDTQYF

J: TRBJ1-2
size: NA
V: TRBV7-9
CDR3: CASSLSGNEGYTF

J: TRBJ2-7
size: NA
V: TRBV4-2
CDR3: CASSRTSLAGGTYEQYF

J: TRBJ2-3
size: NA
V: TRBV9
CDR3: CASSVGGSSTDTQYF

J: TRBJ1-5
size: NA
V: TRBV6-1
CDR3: CASSAITGQGKRVVNQPQHF